Below, 20 T cell receptor beta chains from the same sample are listed, as sequenced in a study of regulatory T cells. Findings and caveats of the study: Hydrophobic residues at CDR3 positions 6 and 7 were enriched in conventional CD4+ T cells of CD3G-deficient patients.

Their target antigens are unknown. The primer mix had 52 TRBV and 13 TRBJ primers. Clones were sequenced by immunoSEQ multiplex PCR, and TCRdb holds only the in-frame ones, with some missing. The sample lists about 35,000 clones, approximately 90% occurring once. The sample comprised conventional CD4+ T cells sorted from blood. The origin of the receptors is a person aged 18 to 29 with CD3G deficiency.

The V call is TRBV5-1, the J call TRBJ1-2; D is perhaps TRBD1 (6 bases). CDR1 SGHRS and CDR2 YFSETQ come from the germline V gene. V was trimmed by 0 bases and J by 0 bases, leaving 9 bases between them. This CDR3 has 15 residues. The CDR3 is CASSLGQVANYGYTF. The CDR3 coding sequence is TGCGCCAGCAGCTTGGGACAGGTAGCTAACTATGGCTACACCTTC.

The rearrangement uses TRBV7-9 and TRBJ2-5; D is possibly TRBD1 or TRBD2 (6 bases each). V lost 1 base and J 4 bases, leaving 16 bases between the germline ends. CDR3 size: 16 residues. Germline lookup yields CDR1 SEHNR and CDR2 FQNEAQ (reference sequence). This CDR3 is CASSLDTGRSRETQYF. For the CDR3, the DNA is TGTGCCAGCAGCTTAGATACAGGGAGGTCAAGAGAGACCCAGTACTTC.

The rearrangement uses TRBV27 and TRBJ2-7, with 8 nucleotides matching TRBD2. The CDR3 covers 16 residues. Per germline, CDR1 MNHEY and CDR2 SMNVEV (reference sequence). Trimming cost V 5 bases and J 0 bases; bases outside gene matches: 9. The CDR3 protein is CASSPLSGAASYEQYF. In DNA, the CDR3 is TGTGCCAGCAGTCCCCTTAGCGGGGCCGCCTCCTACGAGCAGTACTTC.

This clone was observed a handful of times. The gene calls are TRBV7-2 and TRBJ2-7, with TRBD1 matching 7 bases. CDR3 size: 13 residues. CDR1 is SGHTA and CDR2 is FQGNSA in the germline V gene. J lost 3 bases, V lost 4 bases, and 3 bases had no gene match. In DNA form, the CDR3 reads TGTGCCAGCAGCTCATCAGGGGGCTACGAGCAGTACTTC. The encoded protein is CASSSSGGYEQYF.

V usage is TRBV28 and J usage is TRBJ2-7; 7 nucleotides agree with TRBD1. J was trimmed by 3 bases and V by 8 bases; bases with no gene match: 7. Germline assignment: CDR1 MDHEN and CDR2 SYDVKM. CDR3 length: 13 residues. The CDR3 region is CASQATGLYEQYF. The CDR3 DNA is TGTGCCAGCCAGGCGACAGGGCTCTACGAGCAGTACTTC.

This chain uses TRBV4-1 with TRBJ1-1; 7 nucleotides match TRBD1. Unmatched junction bases numbered 6, after V lost 1 base and J lost 4 bases. This CDR3 is built from 15 residues. Per the germline V gene, CDR1 is MGHRA and CDR2 is YSYEKL. CDR3 sequence (DNA): TGCGCCAGCAGCCAAGGCCTCGACAGGGTCACTGAAGCTTTCTTT. Encoded protein: CASSQGLDRVTEAFF.

CDR3: CASRFRPYNEQFF. The CDR3 DNA sequence: TGCGCCAGCAGGTTCCGACCCTACAATGAGCAGTTCTTC. V is TRBV5-1 and J is TRBJ2-1; no clear D gene. The germline gives CDR1 SGHRS, CDR2 YFSETQ. The V gene lost 5 bases and the J gene lost 2 bases, with 8 bases spanning the gap. The CDR3 runs to 13 residues.

This clone was recorded a few times. The chain employs TRBV18 and TRBJ2-1, with D unclear. The V end lost 4 bases, the J end lost 7 bases, and 8 bases lay between the germline ends. CDR1 is KGHSH and CDR2 is LQKENI in the germline V gene. The CDR3 sequence is 12 residues long. The CDR3 DNA reads as TGTGCCAGCTCACTGAACCGAAATGAGCAGTTCTTC. It yields the protein CASSLNRNEQFF.

The chain is built from TRBV5-1 and TRBJ2-7; 10 bases match TRBD2. Trimming cost V 5 bases and J 7 bases; bases outside gene matches: 6. Germline V gene lookup returns CDR1 SGHRS and CDR2 YFSETQ. The CDR3 length is 13 residues. This CDR3 is CASRASGSEEQYF. The DNA of the CDR3 is TGCGCCAGCAGGGCTAGCGGGAGTGAAGAGCAGTACTTC.

The chain joins TRBV4-1 to TRBJ2-7; 8 bases are shared with TRBD2. This CDR3 is 17 amino acids long. J lost 2 bases, V lost 1 base, and 10 bases had no gene match. Germline values: CDR1 MGHRA, CDR2 YSYEKL. The CDR3 protein is CASSQAIPGSGAYEQYF. CDR3 DNA: TGCGCCAGCAGCCAAGCTATCCCGGGTAGCGGGGCCTACGAGCAGTACTTC.

The chain combines TRBV5-1 with TRBJ1-1; tentative D call: TRBD1 (6 bases). The CDR3 spans 15 residues. CDR1 and CDR2 (germline): SGHRS, YFSETQ. With 0 bases removed from V and 1 base from J, the gap between germline ends came to 10 bases. CDR3 residues: CASSLDTGPNTEAFF. The CDR3 nucleotides read TGCGCCAGCAGCTTGGATACAGGGCCGAACACTGAAGCTTTCTTT.

J is TRBJ2-5 and V is TRBV7-6; D possibly matches TRBD1 or TRBD2 (6 bases each). Germline V gives CDR1 SGHVS, CDR2 FNYEAQ. The CDR3 is 19 amino acids. Trimming removed 5 bases at V and 5 bases at J, with 30 bases between. The CDR3 here is CASSHRGPRANQRTETQYF. The CDR3, as DNA: TGTGCCAGCAGCCATCGGGGGCCCCGGGCTAACCAGCGAACCGAGACCCAGTACTTC.

V and J are TRBV19 and TRBJ2-3; the match to TRBD1 covers 7 bases. V was pared by 10 bases and J by 6 bases, with 4 bases of the junction left unmatched. Germline values: CDR1 LNHDA, CDR2 SQIVND (reference sequence). CDR3 length: 11 amino acids. The CDR3 nucleotides are TGTGCCACCTCGACAGGGGATACGCAGTATTTT. This codes for CATSTGDTQYF.

The chain combines TRBV28 with TRBJ1-4; weak D call: TRBD1 (6 bases). Looked up from germline, CDR1 is MDHEN and CDR2 is SYDVKM. The CDR3 covers 15 residues. V lost 4 bases and J 8 bases, leaving 17 bases between the germline ends. The CDR3 region is CASSSFTGLGEKLFF. The CDR3 region has the DNA TGTGCCAGCAGTTCCTTCACAGGGTTGGGGGAAAAACTGTTTTTT. The whole variable domain, filled in from reference TRBV28 and TRBJ1-4, reads DVKVTQSSRYLVKRTGEKVFLECVQDMDHENMFWYRQDPGLGLRLIYFSYDVKMKEKGDIPEGYSVSREKKERFSLILESASTNQTSMYLCASSSFTGLGEKLFFGSGTQLSVL.

V and J are TRBV5-1 and TRBJ2-3; D is unclear. V shed 0 bases and J shed 0 bases, with 5 bases lying between them. There are 14 residues in the CDR3. The germline V gene encodes CDR1 SGHRS and CDR2 YFSETQ. CDR3 amino acids: CASSLGGSTDTQYF. CDR3 DNA: TGCGCCAGCAGCTTGGGCGGCAGCACAGATACGCAGTATTTT. The entire variable domain, with the rest obtained from reference TRBV5-1 and TRBJ2-3, is as follows: KAGVTQTPRYLIKTRGQQVTLSCSPISGHRSVSWYQQTPGQGLQFLFEYFSETQRNKGNFPGRFSGRQFSNSRSEMNVSTLELGDSALYLCASSLGGSTDTQYFGPGTRLTVL.

V gene TRBV19 combines with J gene TRBJ2-1, with D tentatively TRBD2 (6 bases). In germline, CDR1 is LNHDA, CDR2 SQIVND (reference sequence). With 3 bases removed from V and 10 bases from J, the gap between germline ends came to 19 bases. The length of the CDR3 is 15 residues. In DNA form, the CDR3 reads TGTGCCAGTAGTATTTACTATCGGGGCGGAGGGGAGCAGTTCTTC. This translates into CASSIYYRGGGEQFF.

The J gene is TRBJ2-3, the V gene TRBV19; the match to TRBD2 covers 8 bases. Germline CDR1 reads LNHDA; CDR2 reads SQIVND (reference sequence). The CDR3 runs to 17 residues. V lost 3 bases and J lost 0; bases outside the gene matches: 8. This chain's CDR3 is CASSMGSSGYSTDTQYF. Here the CDR3 DNA reads TGTGCCAGTAGTATGGGGTCTAGCGGGTATAGCACAGATACGCAGTATTTT.

The gene calls are TRBV5-1 and TRBJ2-3, with 11 positions matching TRBD1. The junction had 3 bases not matched to a gene; V was cut back by 4 bases and J by 5 bases. This CDR3 is 14 amino acids long. Germline values: CDR1 SGHRS, CDR2 YFSETQ. The CDR3 spells CASSDGTGGDTQYF. The DNA of the CDR3 is TGCGCCAGCAGCGACGGGACAGGGGGAGATACGCAGTATTTT.

The chain links TRBV28 to TRBJ2-7; 8 nucleotides align to TRBD1. Trimming took 5 bases from V and 0 from J; bases not matched to a gene: 6. The CDR3 sequence is 15 residues long. The germline V gene encodes CDR1 MDHEN and CDR2 SYDVKM. CDR3 in DNA: TGTGCCAGCAGTGTCCCCGGGACAGGCTCCTACGAGCAGTACTTC. Residues: CASSVPGTGSYEQYF.

The rearrangement links TRBV6-1 to TRBJ1-4, with D perhaps matching TRBD1 (6 bases). Trimming shortened V by 5 bases and J by 10 bases, and 17 bases separated the two germline ends. The CDR3 is 14 residues long. The germline CDR1 and CDR2 sequences are MNHNS and SASEGT. CDR3 bases: TGTGCCAGCAGTCCCGGGACAACCAGCCGAAAACTGTTTTTT. This sequence encodes CASSPGTTSRKLFF.